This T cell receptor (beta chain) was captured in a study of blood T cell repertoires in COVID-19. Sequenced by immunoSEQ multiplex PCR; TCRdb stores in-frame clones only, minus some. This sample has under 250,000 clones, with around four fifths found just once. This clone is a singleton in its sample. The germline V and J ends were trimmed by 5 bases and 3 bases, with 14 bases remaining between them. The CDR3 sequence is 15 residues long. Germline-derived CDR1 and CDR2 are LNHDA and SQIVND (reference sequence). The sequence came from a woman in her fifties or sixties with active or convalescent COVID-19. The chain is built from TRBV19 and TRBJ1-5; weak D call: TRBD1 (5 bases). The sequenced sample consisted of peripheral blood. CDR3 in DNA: TGTGCCAGTAGTCTCGCCACAGGTCCCAATCAGCCCCAGCATTTT. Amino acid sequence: CASSLATGPNQPQHF.